What follows are 21 T cell receptor beta chains derived from one specimen sequenced in a study of blood T cell repertoires in COVID-19 (dated by TCRdb to between 2020 and 2021). The library was prepared using the immunoSEQ multiplex PCR assay. Sourced from immuneACCESS, this table was stored by TCRdb with only in-frame sequences that have V and J called. A share of the clones is absent; for the studies checked, an unresolved V gene accounts for under half, and the remainder has no known explanation. The sample has under 200,000 clones on record, 79% of them singletons. 8% to 8.5% of the sample goes to the ten largest clones. Sequencing input: peripheral blood. These receptors were obtained from a woman in her sixties with COVID-19, enrolled during active disease.

The chain joins TRBV5-6 to TRBJ1-1; D is unresolved. Trimming pared 5 bases from V and 3 bases from J, leaving 20 bases between. The CDR3 extends over 16 amino acids. CDR1 is SGHDT and CDR2 is YYEEEE in the germline V gene. Written as DNA, the CDR3 is TGTGCCAGCAGTTCCTTCTCCTGGGCAGCAGACACTGAAGCTTTCTTT. Protein product: CASSSFSWAADTEAFF.

This CDR3 reads CASTLDRAHRNEQFF. CDR3 sequence (DNA): TGTGCCAGCACCTTGGACAGGGCTCATAGGAATGAGCAGTTCTTC. V usage is TRBV27 and J usage is TRBJ2-1; 8 bases align to TRBD1. Trimming at V came to 7 bases and at J to 7 bases, leaving 12 bases not matched to a gene. CDR1 and CDR2 from the germline V gene are MNHEY and SMNVEV (reference sequence). The CDR3 loop spans 15 amino acids.

The chain carries TRBV19 and TRBJ1-6; the D gene is possibly TRBD1 (6 bases). The CDR3 spans 15 residues. Germline values: CDR1 LNHDA, CDR2 SQIVND (reference sequence). V lost 6 bases, J lost 7 bases, and 16 bases lay in between. The CDR3 loop is CASRSPQGINSPLHF. The CDR3 nucleotides read TGTGCCAGTAGAAGCCCACAGGGAATCAATTCACCCCTCCACTTT.

The chain employs TRBV27 and TRBJ1-5; 7 bases match TRBD1. Per the germline V gene, CDR1 is MNHEY and CDR2 is SMNVEV (reference sequence). With V trimmed by 6 bases and J by 6 bases, 17 bases remained unmatched. The CDR3 spans 17 residues. CDR3 coding DNA: TGTGCCAGCAGCCGACTCCCGGGGCAGGGGGGAAGTCAGCCCCAGCATTTT. The encoded protein is CASSRLPGQGGSQPQHF.

The chain links TRBV27 to TRBJ2-2; TRBD1 agrees at 7 bases. This CDR3 spans 17 amino acids. Germline CDR1 MNHEY, CDR2 SMNVEV (reference sequence). Losses at the gene ends were 5 bases for V and 0 bases for J; bases not matched to a gene: 9. In nucleotides, the CDR3 is TGTGCCAGCAGTCTGCGGATCGACAGGGCGAACACCGGGGAGCTGTTTTTT. It specifies CASSLRIDRANTGELFF.

This sequence joins TRBV6-5 and TRBJ1-1, with D uncertain. CDR3 length: 13 residues. The germline CDR1 and CDR2 sequences are MNHEY and SVGAGI. V gave up 8 bases and J gave up 0 bases, with 10 bases separating them. The CDR3 reads CASHDTLNTEAFF. The DNA for the CDR3 is TGTGCCAGCCACGACACCTTGAACACTGAAGCTTTCTTT.

The chain employs TRBV5-5 and TRBJ2-3; D gene uncertain. Germline CDR1 reads SGHKS; CDR2 reads YYEKEE (reference sequence). Trimming removed 4 bases at V and 1 base at J, with 16 bases between. This CDR3 contains 16 residues. CDR3 loop: CASSPPLEIGTDTQYF. The CDR3 nucleotides are TGTGCCAGCAGCCCCCCGCTAGAGATCGGCACAGATACGCAGTATTTT.

This clone has only one observation. The chain uses TRBV23-1 and TRBJ2-1; 8 nucleotides match TRBD1. TRBV23-1 is marked as an open reading frame, function uncertain. The V gene end was trimmed by 1 base and the J gene end by 2 bases; junction bases not matched to a gene: 7. The CDR3 is 17 residues long. This chain's CDR3 is CASSQWGLQGAYNEQFF. The CDR3 coding sequence is TGCGCCAGCAGTCAATGGGGCCTACAGGGGGCCTACAATGAGCAGTTCTTC.

The sample holds a few counts of this clone. The chain is built from TRBV14 and TRBJ2-7, with no clear D. V lost 3 bases and J 6 bases, leaving 12 bases between the germline ends. The V gene's germline CDR1 is SGHDN and CDR2 FVKESK. The CDR3 runs to 13 residues. The CDR3 DNA sequence: TGTGCCAGCAGCCACCTAGGATCGGGCGAGCAGTACTTC. It specifies CASSHLGSGEQYF.

The rearrangement joins TRBV3-1 (or the pseudogene TRBV3-2) to TRBJ1-1; no clear D gene. In germline, CDR1 is LGHDT, CDR2 YNNKEL (reference sequence). Trimming shortened V by 7 bases and J by 1 base, and 10 bases separated the two germline ends. The CDR3 runs to 13 residues. For the CDR3, the DNA is TGTGCCAGCACCTTCGCCGGGAACACTGAAGCTTTCTTT. Amino acid sequence: CASTFAGNTEAFF.

The chain employs TRBV5-1 and TRBJ2-2; 7 positions agree with TRBD2. This CDR3 region has 16 residues. The germline CDR1 and CDR2 sequences are SGHRS and YFSETQ. J was trimmed by 4 bases and V by 1 base; bases with no gene match: 7. The CDR3 reads CASSLSAGAVTGELFF. The DNA of the CDR3 is TGCGCCAGCAGCTTGAGCGCGGGAGCGGTCACCGGGGAGCTGTTTTTT.

CDR3 DNA: TGTGCCAGCAGTTATAGTCGGGCAGGGGGCAATCAGCCCCAGCATTTT. Its translation: CASSYSRAGGNQPQHF. The V call is TRBV2, the J call TRBJ1-5; D possibly corresponds to TRBD1 (6 bases). This CDR3 region has 16 residues. Germline V gene lookup returns CDR1 SNHLY and CDR2 FYNNEI. V lost 5 bases, J lost 2 bases, and 16 bases lay in between.

V is TRBV3-1 (or the pseudogene TRBV3-2) and J is TRBJ1-3, with D hard to call. Trimming removed 4 bases at V and 4 bases at J, with 14 bases between. CDR3 size: 15 residues. The germline gives CDR1 LGHDT, CDR2 YNNKEL (reference sequence). The CDR3 DNA sequence: TGTGCCAGCAGCCTTCAAACAGTTTCAGGAAACACCATATATTTT. It is translated as CASSLQTVSGNTIYF.

This clone was counted a few times. The J gene is TRBJ1-4, the V gene TRBV7-9, with TRBD1 matching over 7 bases. Trimming took 4 bases from V and 4 from J; bases not matched to a gene: 3. The CDR3 contains 14 residues. From germline, CDR1 is SEHNR and CDR2 FQNEAQ (reference sequence). The CDR3 protein is CASSSGQVNEKLFF. The DNA for the CDR3 is TGTGCCAGCAGCTCCGGACAGGTTAATGAAAAACTGTTTTTT.

The CDR3 is CASSEEGLASYNEQFF. The CDR3 DNA is TGTGCCAGCAGTGAAGAGGGACTAGCATCCTACAATGAGCAGTTCTTC. The V and J genes are TRBV6-1 and TRBJ2-1; 9 nucleotides line up with TRBD2. The CDR3 length is 16 residues. Trimming removed 1 base from V and 1 base from J; junction bases left unmatched: 2. Germline V CDR1 and CDR2: MNHNS, SASEGT.

The chain carries TRBV28 and TRBJ1-5; no reliable D call. The CDR3 extends over 14 amino acids. The ends were cut back, 6 bases at V and 0 bases at J, with 9 bases in the middle. Germline V gene lookup returns CDR1 MDHEN and CDR2 SYDVKM. CDR3: CASSTVNSNQPQHF. The CDR3 DNA sequence: TGTGCCAGCAGCACGGTTAATAGCAATCAGCCCCAGCATTTT.

The rearrangement uses TRBV6-5 and TRBJ1-1; D gene unclear. V was pared by 7 bases and J by 5 bases, with 20 bases between. Germline V gene lookup returns CDR1 MNHEY and CDR2 SVGAGI. The CDR3 runs 15 residues. CDR3 residues: CASIDEGRSSTEAFF. In DNA form, the CDR3 reads TGTGCCAGCATCGATGAGGGCAGAAGTAGTACTGAAGCTTTCTTT.

The chain recombines TRBV7-3 with TRBJ1-1; TRBD1 might be the D (6 bases). In germline, CDR1 is SGHTA, CDR2 FQGTGA. V was trimmed by 9 bases and J by 0 bases, leaving 14 bases between them. CDR3 length: 14 residues. The CDR3 bases are TGTGCCAGTAAACAGGGCCACATGAACACTGAAGCTTTCTTT. Residues: CASKQGHMNTEAFF.

The chain joins TRBV6-2 or TRBV6-3 to TRBJ2-2; TRBD2 might be the D (6 bases). This CDR3 contains 14 residues. CDR1 and CDR2 from the germline V gene are MNHEY and SVGEGT. V lost 5 bases to trimming and J lost 3 bases, with 10 bases between them. As DNA, the CDR3 is TGTGCCAGCAGTCTGGGACTGTACACCGGGGAGCTGTTTTTT. Its protein is CASSLGLYTGELFF.

V and J are TRBV6-2 or TRBV6-3 and TRBJ1-5; D remains ambiguous. This CDR3 contains 17 residues. The V end lost 2 bases, the J end lost 0 bases, and 14 bases lay between the germline ends. Germline CDR1 MNHEY, CDR2 SVGEGT. CDR3 sequence reads: CASSYGGPGYSNQPQHF. The CDR3 nucleotides read TGTGCCAGCAGTTACGGCGGGCCGGGTTATAGCAATCAGCCCCAGCATTTT.

The chain links TRBV11-3 to TRBJ2-2, with a weak D call TRBD2 (6 bases). V shed 5 bases and J shed 4 bases, with 17 bases lying between them. Germline CDR1 SGHNT, CDR2 YENEEA. The CDR3 sequence is 16 residues long. CDR3 residues: CASSRTILCCTGELFF. Written as DNA, the CDR3 is TGTGCCAGCAGCAGGACTATCTTGTGTTGCACCGGGGAGCTGTTTTTT.